Detailed here is one T cell receptor beta chain. This entry comes from a study of T cell changes during pregnancy in multiple sclerosis. Trimming left V 1 base short and J 8 bases short, with 14 bases between. Per germline, CDR1 LNHNV and CDR2 YYDKDF (reference sequence). CDR3 size: 14 residues. TCRdb's table, derived via immunoSEQ multiplex PCR, lists solely in-frame clones and lacks some. Among under 50,000 clones listed, about nine tenths were seen once. This specimen was CD4+ T cells from peripheral blood mononuclear cells, taken in the first trimester of pregnancy. The gene calls are TRBV15 and TRBJ1-2; D is undetermined. This receptor was identified in a female donor in good health, enrolled as a control in a pregnancy study. The CDR3 region is CATSRGGRARGYTF. The CDR3 nucleotides read TGTGCCACCAGCAGAGGAGGGAGGGCGCGGGGCTACACCTTC. The variable domain in full, with the rest retrieved from reference TRBV15 and TRBJ1-2, is DAMVIQNPRYQVTQFGKPVTLSCSQTLNHNVMYWYQQKSSQAPKLLFHYYDKDFNNEADTPDNFQSRRPNTSFCFLDIRSPGLGDTAMYLCATSRGGRARGYTFGSGTRLTVV.